This T cell receptor (beta chain) derives from a study of T-cell memory formation after mild COVID-19. Study at large: TCR clusters showed largely donor specificity.

TCRdb independently ran MiXCR on the 5' RACE reads; one entry per CDR3 protein. Of about 400,000 distinct CDR3 sequences in the sample, around an eighth were seen once. As to this clonotype: What it recognizes is unknown.

Study-level findings and limits: Whether day 37 second-wave clones are SARS-CoV-2-specific was not confirmed. Clones that shrank (day 15 to 85) were balanced CD4/CD8, whereas later expanders leaned CD4+.

CDR3 length: 14 residues. Germline CDR1 LGHNA, CDR2 YNFKEQ. Trimming removed 8 bases at V and 1 base at J, with 13 bases between. The specimen sequenced was PBMCs or a T cell subset sorted from them (not recorded which). The TCR was taken from a man between 18 and 35 years old who had mild COVID-19 (a few samples of this study predate the infection). Cell type and time point are not known. The chain recombines TRBV4-2 with TRBJ2-3, with D hard to call. CDR3 nucleotide sequence: TGTGCCAGCGGCCGAACCGGCGGCACAGATACGCAGTATTTT. Translation: CASGRTGGTDTQYF.